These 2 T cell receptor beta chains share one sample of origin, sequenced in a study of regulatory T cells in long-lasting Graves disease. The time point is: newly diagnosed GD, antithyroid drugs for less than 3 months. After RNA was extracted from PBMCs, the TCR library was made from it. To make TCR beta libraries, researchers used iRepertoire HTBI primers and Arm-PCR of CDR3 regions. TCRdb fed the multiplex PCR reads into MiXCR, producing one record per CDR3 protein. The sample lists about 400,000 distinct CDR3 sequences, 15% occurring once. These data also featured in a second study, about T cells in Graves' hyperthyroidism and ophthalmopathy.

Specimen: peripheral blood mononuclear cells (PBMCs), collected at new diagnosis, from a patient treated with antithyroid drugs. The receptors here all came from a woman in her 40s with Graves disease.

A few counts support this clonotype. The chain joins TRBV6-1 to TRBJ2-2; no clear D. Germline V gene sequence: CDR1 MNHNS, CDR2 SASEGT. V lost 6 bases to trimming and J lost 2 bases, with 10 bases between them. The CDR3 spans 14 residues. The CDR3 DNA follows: TGTGCCAGCAGGCCTCTGGGAAACACCGGGGAGCTGTTTTTT. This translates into CASRPLGNTGELFF.

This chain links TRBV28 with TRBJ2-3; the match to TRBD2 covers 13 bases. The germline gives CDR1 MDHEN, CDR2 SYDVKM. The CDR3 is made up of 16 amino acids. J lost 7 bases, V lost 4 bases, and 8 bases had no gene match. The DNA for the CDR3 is TGTGCCAGCAGTTCCCCATGGACTAGCGGGAGATATACGCAGTATTTT. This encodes CASSSPWTSGRYTQYF. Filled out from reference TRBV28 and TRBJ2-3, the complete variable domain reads DVKVTQSSRYLVKRTGEKVFLECVQDMDHENMFWYRQDPGLGLRLIYFSYDVKMKEKGDIPEGYSVSREKKERFSLILESASTNQTSMYLCASSSPWTSGRYTQYFGPGTRLTVL.